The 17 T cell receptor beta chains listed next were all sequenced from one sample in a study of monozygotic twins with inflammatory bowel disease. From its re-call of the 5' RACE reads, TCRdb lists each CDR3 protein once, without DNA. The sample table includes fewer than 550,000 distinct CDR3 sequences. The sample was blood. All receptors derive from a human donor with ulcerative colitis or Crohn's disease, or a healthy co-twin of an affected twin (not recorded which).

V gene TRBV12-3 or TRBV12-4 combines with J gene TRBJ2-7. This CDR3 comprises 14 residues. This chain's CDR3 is CASSRKGLSYEQYF.

The CDR3 sequence is CASSLAGLAGGPSYNEQFF. The chain has TRBV5-1 and TRBJ2-1; TCRdb lists TRBD2, though no DNA is available to test this call. From germline, CDR1 is SGHRS and CDR2 YFSETQ. The CDR3 runs 19 residues.

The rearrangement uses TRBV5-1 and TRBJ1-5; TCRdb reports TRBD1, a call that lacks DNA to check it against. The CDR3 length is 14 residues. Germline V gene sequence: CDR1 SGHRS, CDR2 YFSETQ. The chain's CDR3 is CASSLVAGGEPQHF.

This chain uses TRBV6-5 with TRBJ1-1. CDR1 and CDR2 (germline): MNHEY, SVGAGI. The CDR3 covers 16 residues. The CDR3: CASSYRFRDMNTEAFF.

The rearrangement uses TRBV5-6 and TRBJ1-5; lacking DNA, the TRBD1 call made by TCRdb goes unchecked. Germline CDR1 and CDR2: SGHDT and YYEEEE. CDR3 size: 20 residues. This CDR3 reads CASTLGGLGARVVSNQPQHF.

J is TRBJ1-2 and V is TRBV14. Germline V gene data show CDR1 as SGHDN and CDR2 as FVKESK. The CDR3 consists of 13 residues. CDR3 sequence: CASSQVLSYGYTF.

CDR3 region: CASSLQGRADNEKLFF. The chain recombines TRBV5-1 with TRBJ1-4. From germline, CDR1 is SGHRS and CDR2 YFSETQ. The CDR3 has 16 amino acids.

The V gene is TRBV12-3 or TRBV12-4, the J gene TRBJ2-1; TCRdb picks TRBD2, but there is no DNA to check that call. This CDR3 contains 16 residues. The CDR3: CASSARGSGGLNEQFF.

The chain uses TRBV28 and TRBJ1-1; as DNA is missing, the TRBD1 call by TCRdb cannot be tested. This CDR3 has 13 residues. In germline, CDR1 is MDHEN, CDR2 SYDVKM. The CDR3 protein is CASSSAPHTEAFF. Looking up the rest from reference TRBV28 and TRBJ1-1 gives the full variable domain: DVKVTQSSRYLVKRTGEKVFLECVQDMDHENMFWYRQDPGLGLRLIYFSYDVKMKEKGDIPEGYSVSREKKERFSLILESASTNQTSMYLCASSSAPHTEAFFGQGTRLTVV.

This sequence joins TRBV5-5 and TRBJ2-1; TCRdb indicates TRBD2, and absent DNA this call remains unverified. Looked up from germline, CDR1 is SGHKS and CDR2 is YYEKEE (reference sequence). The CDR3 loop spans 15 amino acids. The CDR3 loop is CASSWGLASKYEQFF.

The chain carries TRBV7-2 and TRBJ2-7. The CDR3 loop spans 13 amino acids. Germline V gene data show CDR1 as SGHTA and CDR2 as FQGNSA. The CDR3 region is CASSLNFLYEQYF.

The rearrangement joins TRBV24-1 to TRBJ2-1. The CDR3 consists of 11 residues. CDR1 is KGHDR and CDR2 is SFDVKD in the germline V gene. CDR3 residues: CATSDFREQFF.

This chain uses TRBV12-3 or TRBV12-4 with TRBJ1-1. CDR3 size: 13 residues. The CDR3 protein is CATSFGGGTEAFF.

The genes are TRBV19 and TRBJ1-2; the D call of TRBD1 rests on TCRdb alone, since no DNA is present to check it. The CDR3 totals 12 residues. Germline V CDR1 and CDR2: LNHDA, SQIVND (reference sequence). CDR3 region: CASSNRGYGYTF.

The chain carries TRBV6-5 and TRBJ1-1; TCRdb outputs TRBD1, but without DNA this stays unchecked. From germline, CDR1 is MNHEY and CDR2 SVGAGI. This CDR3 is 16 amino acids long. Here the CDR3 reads CASSSAARGQRTEAFF.

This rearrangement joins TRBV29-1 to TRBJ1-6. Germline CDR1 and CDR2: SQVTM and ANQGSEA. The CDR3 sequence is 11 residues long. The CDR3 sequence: CSVGEDSPLHF.

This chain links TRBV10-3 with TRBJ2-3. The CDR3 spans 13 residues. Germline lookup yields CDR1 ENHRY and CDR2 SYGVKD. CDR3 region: CAISVEVTDTQYF.